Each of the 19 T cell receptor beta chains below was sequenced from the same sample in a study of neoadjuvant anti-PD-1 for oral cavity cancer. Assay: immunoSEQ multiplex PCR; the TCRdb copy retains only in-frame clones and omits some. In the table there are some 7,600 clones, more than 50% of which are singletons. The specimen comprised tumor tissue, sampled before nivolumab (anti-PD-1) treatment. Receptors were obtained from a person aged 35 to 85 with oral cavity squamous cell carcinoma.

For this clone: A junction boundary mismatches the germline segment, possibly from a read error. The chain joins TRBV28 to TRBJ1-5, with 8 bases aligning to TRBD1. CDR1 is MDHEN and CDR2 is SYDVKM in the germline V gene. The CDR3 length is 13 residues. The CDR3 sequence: CASSLHPGGEYGF. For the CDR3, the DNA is TGTGCCAGCAGTTTACACCCAGGGGGCGAGTATGGATTT.

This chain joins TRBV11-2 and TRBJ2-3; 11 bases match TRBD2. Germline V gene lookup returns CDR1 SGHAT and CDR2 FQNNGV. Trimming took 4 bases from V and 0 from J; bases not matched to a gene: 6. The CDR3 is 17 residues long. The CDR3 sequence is CASSYQGTSGSTDTQYF. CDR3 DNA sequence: TGTGCCAGCAGCTACCAAGGGACTAGCGGTAGCACAGATACGCAGTATTTT.

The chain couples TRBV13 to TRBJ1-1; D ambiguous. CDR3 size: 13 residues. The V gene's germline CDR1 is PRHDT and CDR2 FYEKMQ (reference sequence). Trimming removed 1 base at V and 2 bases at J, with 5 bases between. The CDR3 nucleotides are TGTGCCAGCAGCTTAGCAGAAAACACTGAAGCTTTCTTT. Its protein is CASSLAENTEAFF.

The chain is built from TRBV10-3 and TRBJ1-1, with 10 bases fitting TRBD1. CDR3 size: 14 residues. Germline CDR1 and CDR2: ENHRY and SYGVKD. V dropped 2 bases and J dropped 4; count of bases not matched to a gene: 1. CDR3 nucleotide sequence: TGTGCCATCAGTGAGGGGACAGGGGTCACTGAAGCTTTCTTT. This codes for CAISEGTGVTEAFF.

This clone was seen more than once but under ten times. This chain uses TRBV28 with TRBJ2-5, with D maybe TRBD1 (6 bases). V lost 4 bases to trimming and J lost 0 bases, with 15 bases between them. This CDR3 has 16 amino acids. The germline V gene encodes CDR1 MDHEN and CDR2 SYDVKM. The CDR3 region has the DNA TGTGCCAGCAGTTCCTACAGGGTTACTGACCAAGAGACCCAGTACTTC. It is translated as CASSSYRVTDQETQYF.

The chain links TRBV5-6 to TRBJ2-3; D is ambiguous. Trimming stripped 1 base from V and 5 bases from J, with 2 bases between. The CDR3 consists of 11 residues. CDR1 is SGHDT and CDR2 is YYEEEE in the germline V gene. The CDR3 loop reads CASSLQDTQYF. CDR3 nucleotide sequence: TGTGCCAGCAGCTTGCAAGATACGCAGTATTTT.

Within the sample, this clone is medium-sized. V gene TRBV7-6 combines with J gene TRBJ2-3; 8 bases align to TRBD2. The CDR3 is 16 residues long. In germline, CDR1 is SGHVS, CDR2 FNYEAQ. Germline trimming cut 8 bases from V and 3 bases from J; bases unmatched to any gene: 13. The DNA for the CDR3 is TGTGCCAGCGGATCCATGAAGCGGGAGATTACAGATACGCAGTATTTT. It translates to CASGSMKREITDTQYF.

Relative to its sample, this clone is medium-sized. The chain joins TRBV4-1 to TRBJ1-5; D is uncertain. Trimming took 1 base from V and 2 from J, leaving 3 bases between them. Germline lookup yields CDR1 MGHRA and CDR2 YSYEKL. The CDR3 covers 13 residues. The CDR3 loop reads CASSQVRNQPQHF. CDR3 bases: TGCGCCAGCAGCCAAGTACGCAATCAGCCCCAGCATTTT.

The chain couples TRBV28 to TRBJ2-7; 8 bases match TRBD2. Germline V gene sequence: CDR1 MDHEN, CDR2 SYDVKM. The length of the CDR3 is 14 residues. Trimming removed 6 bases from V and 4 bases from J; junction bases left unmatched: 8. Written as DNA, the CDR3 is TGTGCCAGCAGGACCGGGAGGGCTGCGTACGAGCAGTACTTC. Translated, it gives CASRTGRAAYEQYF.

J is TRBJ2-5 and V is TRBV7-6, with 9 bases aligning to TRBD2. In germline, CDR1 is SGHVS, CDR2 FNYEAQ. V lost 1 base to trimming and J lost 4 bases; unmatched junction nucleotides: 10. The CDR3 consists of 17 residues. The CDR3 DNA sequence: TGTGCCAGCAGCTTAGGTTGGGGTAGCGGGAGAGGAGAGACCCAGTACTTC. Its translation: CASSLGWGSGRGETQYF. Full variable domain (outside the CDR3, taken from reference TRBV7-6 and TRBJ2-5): GAGVSQSPRYKVTKRGQDVALRCDPISGHVSLYWYRQALGQGPEFLTYFNYEAQQDKSGLPNDRFSAERPEGSISTLTIQRTEQRDSAMYRCASSLGWGSGRGETQYFGPGTRLLVL.

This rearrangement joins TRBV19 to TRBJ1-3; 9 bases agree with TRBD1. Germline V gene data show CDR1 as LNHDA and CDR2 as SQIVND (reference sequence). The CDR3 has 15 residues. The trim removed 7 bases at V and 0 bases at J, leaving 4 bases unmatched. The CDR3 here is CASKDRGVSGNTIYF. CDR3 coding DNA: TGTGCCAGTAAGGACAGGGGCGTCTCTGGAAACACCATATATTTT.

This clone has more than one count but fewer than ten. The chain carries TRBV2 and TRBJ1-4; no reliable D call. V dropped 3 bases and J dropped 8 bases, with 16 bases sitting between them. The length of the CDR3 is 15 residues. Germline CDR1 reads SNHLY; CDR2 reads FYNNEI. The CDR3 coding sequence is TGTGCCAGCAGTGATTTAGGGAGCGGTGGAGAAAAACTGTTTTTT. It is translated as CASSDLGSGGEKLFF.

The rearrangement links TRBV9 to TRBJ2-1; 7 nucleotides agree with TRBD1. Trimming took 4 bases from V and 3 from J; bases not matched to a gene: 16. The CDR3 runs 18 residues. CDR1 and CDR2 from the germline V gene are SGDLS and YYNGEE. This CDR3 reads CASSRMGEGARLYNEQFF. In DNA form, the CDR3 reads TGTGCCAGCAGCCGGATGGGAGAGGGGGCACGTCTCTACAATGAGCAGTTCTTC.

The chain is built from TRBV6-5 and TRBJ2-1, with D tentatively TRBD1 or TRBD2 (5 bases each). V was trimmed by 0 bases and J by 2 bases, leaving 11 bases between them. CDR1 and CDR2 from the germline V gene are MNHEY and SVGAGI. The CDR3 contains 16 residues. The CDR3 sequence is CASSYSRGLPYNEQFF. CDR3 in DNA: TGTGCCAGCAGTTACTCACGGGGCCTCCCCTACAATGAGCAGTTCTTC.

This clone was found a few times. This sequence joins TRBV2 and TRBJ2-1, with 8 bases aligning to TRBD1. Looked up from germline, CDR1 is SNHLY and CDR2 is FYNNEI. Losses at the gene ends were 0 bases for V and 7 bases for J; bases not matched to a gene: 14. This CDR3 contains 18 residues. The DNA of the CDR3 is TGTGCCAGCAGTGAAGCGCTTCAGGGGGCCATGGGATATAATGAGCAGTTCTTC. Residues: CASSEALQGAMGYNEQFF.

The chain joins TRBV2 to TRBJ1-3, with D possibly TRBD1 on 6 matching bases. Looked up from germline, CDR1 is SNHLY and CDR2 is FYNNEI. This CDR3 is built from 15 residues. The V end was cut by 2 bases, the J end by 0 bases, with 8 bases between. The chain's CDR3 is CASSEQGHSGNTIYF. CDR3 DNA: TGTGCCAGCAGTGAACAGGGACACTCTGGAAACACCATATATTTT. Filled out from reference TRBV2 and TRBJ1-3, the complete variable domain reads EPEVTQTPSHQVTQMGQEVILRCVPISNHLYFYWYRQILGQKVEFLVSFYNNEISEKSEIFDDQFSVERPDGSNFTLKIRSTKLEDSAMYFCASSEQGHSGNTIYFGEGSWLTVV.

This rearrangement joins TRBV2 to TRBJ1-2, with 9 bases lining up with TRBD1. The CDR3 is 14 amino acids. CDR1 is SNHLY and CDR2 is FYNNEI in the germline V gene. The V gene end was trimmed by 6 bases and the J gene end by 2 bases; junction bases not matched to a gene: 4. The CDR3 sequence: CASSAGTGNYGYTF. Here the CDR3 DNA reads TGTGCCAGCAGCGCCGGGACAGGGAACTATGGCTACACCTTC.

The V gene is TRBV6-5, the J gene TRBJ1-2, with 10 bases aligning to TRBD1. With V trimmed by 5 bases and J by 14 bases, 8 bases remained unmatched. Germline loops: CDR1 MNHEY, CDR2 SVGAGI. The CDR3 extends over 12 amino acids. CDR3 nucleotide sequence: TGTGCCAGCAGTACCCCCGGGACAGGGGATACCTTC. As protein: CASSTPGTGDTF.

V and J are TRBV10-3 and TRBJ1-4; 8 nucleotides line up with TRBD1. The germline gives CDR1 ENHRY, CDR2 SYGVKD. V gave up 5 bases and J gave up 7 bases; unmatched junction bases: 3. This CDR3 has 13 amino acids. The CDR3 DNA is TGTGCCATCAGTTCCGGACAGGGTGAAAAACTGTTTTTT. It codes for CAISSGQGEKLFF.